What follows are 4 T cell receptor beta chains derived from one specimen sequenced in a study of blood T cell repertoires in COVID-19. Profiling relied on immunoSEQ multiplex PCR, and the TCRdb table lists in-frame clones only, not all of them. The sample yields fewer than 200,000 clones, just under 95% seen once. The sample comprised peripheral blood. The receptors shown here come from a woman aged 45-65 years with acute or convalescent COVID-19.

The chain has TRBV6-5 and TRBJ1-1; D is possibly TRBD1 (6 bases). Germline values: CDR1 MNHEY, CDR2 SVGAGI. Trimming pared 6 bases from V and 4 bases from J, leaving 9 bases between. This CDR3 has 12 residues. CDR3 bases: TGTGCCAGCAGGGACAGCCTCACTGAAGCTTTCTTT. Protein product: CASRDSLTEAFF.

This clone appeared once. V usage is TRBV6-6 and J usage is TRBJ2-7; 9 nucleotides align to TRBD1. This CDR3 is built from 14 residues. Germline CDR1 MNHNY, CDR2 SVGAGI (reference sequence). Germline trimming cut 11 bases from V and 2 bases from J; bases unmatched to any gene: 10. For the CDR3, the DNA is TGTGCCGTCTCCCGGGACAGGGCTACCTACGAGCAGTACTTC. It codes for CAVSRDRATYEQYF.

The rearrangement uses TRBV9 and TRBJ1-3; perhaps TRBD1 as D (5 bases). This CDR3 is 17 amino acids long. The V gene's germline CDR1 is SGDLS and CDR2 YYNGEE. The germline V and J ends were trimmed by 4 bases and 0 bases, with 17 bases remaining between them. This chain's CDR3 is CASSYQPTASSGNTIYF. For the CDR3, the DNA is TGTGCCAGCAGCTACCAACCGACAGCAAGCTCTGGAAACACCATATATTTT.

The V and J genes are TRBV3-1 (or the pseudogene TRBV3-2) and TRBJ2-4; TRBD2 matches 8 bases. Germline V gene sequence: CDR1 LGHDT, CDR2 YNNKEL (reference sequence). The CDR3 has 18 amino acids. V trimming: 4 bases; J trimming: 3 bases; junction bases outside the gene matches: 14. Here the CDR3 reads CASSPQVYGGGNKNIQYF. Here the CDR3 DNA reads TGTGCCAGCAGCCCCCAAGTGTACGGCGGGGGGAACAAAAACATTCAGTACTTC.